The 24 T cell receptor beta chains presented below share a single source sample, sequenced in a study of blood T cell repertoires in COVID-19. Generated by immunoSEQ multiplex PCR, the TCRdb table keeps only in-frame clones and is missing some. The table has under 200,000 clones, 70% to 90% seen once. Sequenced sample: peripheral blood. These receptors came from a man in his sixties with active or convalescent COVID-19.

The chain joins TRBV2 to TRBJ2-7, with D perhaps TRBD1 (5 bases). The CDR3 covers 12 residues. V was trimmed by 5 bases and J by 7 bases, leaving 12 bases between them. Germline values: CDR1 SNHLY, CDR2 FYNNEI. CDR3 sequence (DNA): TGTGCCAGCAGTTTCCGGCAGGGTGAGCAGTACTTC. It translates to CASSFRQGEQYF.

This chain joins TRBV7-3 and TRBJ2-1, with TRBD1 matching 9 bases. V trimming: 4 bases; J trimming: 3 bases; junction bases outside the gene matches: 7. CDR1 is SGHTA and CDR2 is FQGTGA in the germline V gene. The CDR3 is 16 amino acids. This CDR3 is CASSSRGQGGYNEQFF. The CDR3 coding sequence is TGTGCCAGCAGCTCGCGGGGACAGGGCGGCTACAATGAGCAGTTCTTC.

The V call is TRBV19, the J call TRBJ1-4; no clear D gene. From germline, CDR1 is LNHDA and CDR2 SQIVND (reference sequence). Trimming pared 5 bases from V and 0 bases from J, leaving 7 bases between. CDR3 length: 14 amino acids. CDR3 region: CASSGPATNEKLFF. As DNA, the CDR3 is TGTGCCAGTAGTGGGCCAGCAACTAATGAAAAACTGTTTTTT.

The V call is TRBV19, the J call TRBJ1-5; 9 bases align to TRBD1. V was pared by 5 bases and J by 1 base, with 6 bases of the junction left unmatched. From germline, CDR1 is LNHDA and CDR2 SQIVND (reference sequence). CDR3 length equals 16 residues. CDR3 sequence: CASSSGTGRSNQPQHF. The CDR3 coding sequence is TGTGCCAGTAGTTCCGGGACAGGGAGGAGCAATCAGCCCCAGCATTTT.

The count of this clone is one. The chain is built from TRBV7-2 and TRBJ1-4; 8 positions match TRBD1. J gave up 6 bases and V 4 bases, and 7 bases lay outside the gene matches. CDR3 length equals 15 residues. Germline V gives CDR1 SGHTA, CDR2 FQGNSA. The CDR3 sequence: CASSSRTGLDEKLFF. The CDR3 DNA is TGTGCCAGCAGCTCTAGGACAGGGTTAGATGAAAAACTGTTTTTT.

This chain joins TRBV5-5 and TRBJ1-2; possibly TRBD1 for D (5 bases). The germline gives CDR1 SGHKS, CDR2 YYEKEE (reference sequence). The CDR3 has 15 residues. With 3 bases removed from V and 1 base from J, the gap between germline ends came to 13 bases. The CDR3 bases are TGTGCCAGCAGCTGGGGGGTCCGAGATAACTATGGCTACACCTTC. It yields the protein CASSWGVRDNYGYTF.

This CDR3 reads CASRTGTGGSGELFF. The CDR3 bases are TGCGCCAGCAGAACAGGGACAGGGGGTTCCGGGGAGCTGTTTTTT. This chain uses TRBV5-1 with TRBJ2-2, with 11 bases matching TRBD1. V was pared by 5 bases and J by 6 bases, with 6 bases of the junction left unmatched. The CDR3 has 15 residues. CDR1 and CDR2 (germline): SGHRS, YFSETQ.

This chain uses TRBV6-1 with TRBJ1-2; D may be TRBD1 (6 bases). Germline V gene sequence: CDR1 MNHNS, CDR2 SASEGT. The CDR3 consists of 14 residues. With 0 bases removed from V and 4 bases from J, the gap between germline ends came to 9 bases. The CDR3 DNA reads TGTGCCAGCAGTGAAGCGGGCAGGGGCTATGGCTACACCTTC. Its translation is CASSEAGRGYGYTF.

J is TRBJ2-7 and V is TRBV5-6; TRBD1 might be the D (7 bases). The CDR3 loop spans 13 amino acids. The V end was cut by 4 bases, the J end by 4 bases, with 12 bases between. From germline, CDR1 is SGHDT and CDR2 YYEEEE. CDR3 DNA: TGTGCCAGCAGCCGCGGGACAGAATACGAGCAGTACTTC. This encodes CASSRGTEYEQYF.

This clone appeared once. A single base separates this from a much larger clone, so it may be a read error. The chain recombines TRBV9 with TRBJ1-2; D might be TRBD1 (5 bases). The CDR3 runs 13 residues. Trimming removed 5 bases from V and 0 bases from J, with 8 bases in between. Per germline, CDR1 SGDLS and CDR2 YYNGEE. CDR3 nucleotides: TGTGCCAGCAGTGCAGGGACTAACTATGGCTACACCTTC. It codes for CASSAGTNYGYTF. Full variable domain (rest looked up from reference TRBV9 and TRBJ1-2): DSGVTQTPKHLITATGQRVTLRCSPRSGDLSVYWYQQSLDQGLQFLIQYYNGEERAKGNILERFSAQQFPDLHSELNLSSLELGDSALYFCASSAGTNYGYTFGSGTRLTVV.

The V gene is TRBV3-1 (or the pseudogene TRBV3-2), the J gene TRBJ1-1; no definite D call. Trimming left V 1 base short and J 1 base short, with 4 bases between. The CDR3 has 13 amino acids. The germline CDR1 and CDR2 sequences are LGHDT and YNNKEL (reference sequence). The CDR3 DNA reads TGTGCCAGCAGCCAAGGTCAGAACACTGAAGCTTTCTTT. It codes for CASSQGQNTEAFF.

The rearrangement uses TRBV2 and TRBJ1-5; D perhaps matches TRBD1 (5 bases). This CDR3 is built from 14 residues. V was trimmed by 4 bases and J by 7 bases, leaving 14 bases between them. Looked up from germline, CDR1 is SNHLY and CDR2 is FYNNEI. Here the CDR3 reads CASSGGTASQPQHF. CDR3 bases: TGTGCCAGCAGTGGCGGGACGGCGAGCCAGCCCCAGCATTTT.

This sequence joins TRBV7-8 and TRBJ1-5; 7 bases map to TRBD1. The J segment lost 5 bases and the V segment lost 4 bases, leaving 8 bases of the junction unmatched. The CDR3 spans 15 residues. Germline V lookup: CDR1 SGHVS, CDR2 FQNEAQ. CDR3 nucleotides: TGTGCCAGCAGCTGGCTGACAGGGAAGGATCAGCCCCAGCATTTT. Protein: CASSWLTGKDQPQHF.

The gene calls are TRBV25-1 and TRBJ1-2, with D uncertain. CDR1 is MGHDK, CDR2 SYGVNS, per germline. This CDR3 comprises 17 residues. The V end was cut by 3 bases, the J end by 1 base, with 18 bases between. CDR3 nucleotides: TGTGCCAGCAGTGATCCTAACACCCTGGAGGGTAACTATGGCTACACCTTC. This sequence encodes CASSDPNTLEGNYGYTF.

The rearrangement uses TRBV11-2 and TRBJ2-3, with 11 bases matching TRBD2. J was trimmed by 0 bases and V by 5 bases; bases with no gene match: 13. Germline V gene lookup returns CDR1 SGHAT and CDR2 FQNNGV. The CDR3 loop spans 19 amino acids. The CDR3, as DNA: TGTGCCAGCAGCCCTGGGCGGGGTAGCGGGGGGGTTAGCACAGATACGCAGTATTTT. It codes for CASSPGRGSGGVSTDTQYF.

The chain recombines TRBV5-8 with TRBJ2-1; D is uncertain. Looked up from germline, CDR1 is SGHTS and CDR2 is YDEGEE. V was trimmed by 2 bases and J by 4 bases, leaving 7 bases between them. This CDR3 has 13 amino acids. CDR3: CASSFRSYNEQFF. The DNA for the CDR3 is TGTGCCAGCAGCTTCAGGTCTTACAATGAGCAGTTCTTC.

The chain links TRBV10-3 to TRBJ2-3; TRBD2 agrees at 10 bases. J was trimmed by 6 bases and V by 4 bases; bases with no gene match: 4. The V gene's germline CDR1 is ENHRY and CDR2 SYGVKD. The CDR3 is 14 amino acids. CDR3 in amino acids: CAISAVTSGDTQYF. Here the CDR3 DNA reads TGTGCCATCAGTGCAGTGACTAGCGGGGATACGCAGTATTTT.

The gene calls are TRBV6-5 and TRBJ2-7, with 11 nucleotides matching TRBD1. Germline V gene lookup returns CDR1 MNHEY and CDR2 SVGAGI. The CDR3 covers 13 residues. V lost 2 bases and J lost 6; bases outside the gene matches: 0. This CDR3 is CASSYGTGGEQYF. DNA of the CDR3: TGTGCCAGCAGTTACGGGACAGGGGGCGAGCAGTACTTC.

This sequence joins TRBV2 and TRBJ1-5; D possibly corresponds to TRBD1 (6 bases). The CDR3 is 14 residues long. Germline CDR1 is SNHLY and CDR2 is FYNNEI. V was cut by 4 bases and J by 2 bases, with 9 bases left in between. The CDR3 here is CASSVRQGNQPQHF. The CDR3 region has the DNA TGTGCCAGCAGTGTCAGACAGGGCAATCAGCCCCAGCATTTT.

The chain recombines TRBV5-6 with TRBJ1-2, with D unresolved. The CDR3 contains 14 residues. CDR1 and CDR2 from the germline V gene are SGHDT and YYEEEE. Trimming left V 0 bases short and J 2 bases short, with 8 bases between. DNA of the CDR3: TGTGCCAGCAGCTTGGTTGAGAAAAACTATGGCTACACCTTC. Protein sequence: CASSLVEKNYGYTF.

This clone occurred a few times. This sequence joins TRBV3-1 (or the pseudogene TRBV3-2) and TRBJ2-1; D is possibly TRBD1 (5 bases). V shed 1 base and J shed 8 bases, with 15 bases lying between them. Germline V gene sequence: CDR1 LGHDT, CDR2 YNNKEL (reference sequence). This CDR3 has 15 residues. This CDR3 reads CASSQGGFRADEQFF. The CDR3, as DNA: TGTGCCAGCAGCCAAGGGGGCTTCCGCGCCGATGAGCAGTTCTTC.

V and J are TRBV5-1 and TRBJ2-3, with TRBD1 identical over 8 bases. V trimming: 4 bases; J trimming: 6 bases; junction bases outside the gene matches: 4. This CDR3 region has 13 residues. Germline V CDR1 and CDR2: SGHRS, YFSETQ. The DNA for the CDR3 is TGCGCCAGCAGCCCCCAGGGGGCGGATACGCAGTATTTT. As protein: CASSPQGADTQYF.

The V call is TRBV7-8, the J call TRBJ2-3, with a weak D call TRBD1 (7 bases). The ends were cut back, 5 bases at V and 8 bases at J, with 11 bases in the middle. CDR3 size: 12 residues. Looked up from germline, CDR1 is SGHVS and CDR2 is FQNEAQ. CDR3 protein: CASSPGGGTQYF. Here the CDR3 DNA reads TGTGCCAGCAGCCCAGGGGGAGGTACGCAGTATTTT.

This clone was seen only once. This sequence joins TRBV5-1 and TRBJ1-5; weak D call: TRBD1 (5 bases). The CDR3 length is 15 residues. V was cut by 5 bases and J by 0 bases, with 12 bases left in between. In germline, CDR1 is SGHRS, CDR2 YFSETQ. CDR3 region: CASRIGAPSNQPQHF. The DNA of the CDR3 is TGCGCCAGCAGAATTGGGGCACCTAGCAATCAGCCCCAGCATTTT. The full variable domain, with the rest looked up from reference TRBV5-1 and TRBJ1-5, is KAGVTQTPRYLIKTRGQQVTLSCSPISGHRSVSWYQQTPGQGLQFLFEYFSETQRNKGNFPGRFSGRQFSNSRSEMNVSTLELGDSALYLCASRIGAPSNQPQHFGDGTRLSIL.